These 9 T cell receptor beta chains were sequenced from one sample in a study of cytomegalovirus exposure and HLA in healthy donors. PCR employed 60 Vbeta and 13 Jbeta primers. Clones were sequenced by immunoSEQ multiplex PCR, and TCRdb holds only the in-frame ones, with some missing. The table has roughly 200,000 clones, around four fifths seen once; the top ten hold about 4%. Sequences were obtained from PBMCs. These receptors were collected from a woman aged 60-70 years in good health and CMV-seropositive.

CDR3 coding DNA: TGTGCCAGCAGCCCTAATCGGGATCAGCCCCAGCATTTT. As protein: CASSPNRDQPQHF. The V and J genes are TRBV27 and TRBJ1-5; no clear D. This CDR3 contains 13 residues. Germline V gene sequence: CDR1 MNHEY, CDR2 SMNVEV (reference sequence). The ends were cut back, 6 bases at V and 5 bases at J, with 11 bases in the middle.

V usage is TRBV6-4 and J usage is TRBJ2-7; D gene uncertain. The CDR3 runs 15 residues. Looked up from germline, CDR1 is MRHNA and CDR2 is SNTAGT. Deletions cut 4 bases from V and 2 bases from J, with 15 bases between. The CDR3 is CASSVSCPVAYEQYF. CDR3 nucleotide sequence: TGTGCCAGCAGTGTCTCTTGTCCTGTTGCCTACGAGCAGTACTTC.

The gene calls are TRBV28 and TRBJ2-3, with D possibly TRBD1 on 6 matching bases. Looked up from germline, CDR1 is MDHEN and CDR2 is SYDVKM. This CDR3 is 13 amino acids long. Trimming cost V 3 bases and J 3 bases, with 7 bases left between them. The CDR3 protein is CASSLGATDTQYF. CDR3 in DNA: TGTGCCAGCAGTTTGGGGGCGACAGATACGCAGTATTTT.

This clone appeared a single time. V usage is TRBV7-6 and J usage is TRBJ2-2, with D possibly being TRBD1 (6 bases). V was shortened by 6 bases and J by 3 bases, with 11 bases between the two germline ends. CDR3 length: 14 residues. Per germline, CDR1 SGHVS and CDR2 FNYEAQ. The CDR3 reads CASSLNRDTGELFF. Here the CDR3 DNA reads TGTGCCAGCAGTTTGAACAGGGACACCGGGGAGCTGTTTTTT.

The V gene is TRBV27, the J gene TRBJ1-5; 7 positions agree with TRBD1. Trimming took 6 bases from V and 1 from J; bases not matched to a gene: 3. Germline V CDR1 and CDR2: MNHEY, SMNVEV (reference sequence). The CDR3 is made up of 14 amino acids. CDR3 DNA: TGTGCCAGCAGGCCGGGACAGAGCAATCAGCCCCAGCATTTT. This sequence encodes CASRPGQSNQPQHF.

This clone was seen a handful of times. The CDR3, as DNA: TGTGCCAGTAGTACCCCTCGGAGCGGGGGGGGAAGGGAGCTGTTTTTT. This codes for CASSTPRSGGGRELFF. J is TRBJ2-2 and V is TRBV19; 10 nucleotides align to TRBD2. With 4 bases clipped from V and 9 bases from J, the junction kept 11 bases outside the gene matches. The CDR3 runs to 16 residues. Per the germline V gene, CDR1 is LNHDA and CDR2 is SQIVND (reference sequence).

V usage is TRBV6-1 and J usage is TRBJ2-3; 8 bases line up with TRBD1. The trim removed 6 bases at V and 7 bases at J, leaving 6 bases unmatched. Germline V gene lookup returns CDR1 MNHNS and CDR2 SASEGT. CDR3 length: 13 residues. CDR3 protein: CASRAGGANTQYF. The DNA for the CDR3 is TGTGCCAGCAGGGCAGGGGGCGCGAATACGCAGTATTTT.

The gene calls are TRBV30 and TRBJ1-6; TRBD1 might be the D (5 bases). The germline CDR1 and CDR2 sequences are GTSNPN and SVGIG (reference sequence). Trimming removed 0 bases at V and 0 bases at J, with 6 bases between. The CDR3 length is 15 residues. The CDR3 region has the DNA TGTGCCTGGAGTGTCGGGGGCTCCTATAATTCACCCCTCCACTTT. It encodes CAWSVGGSYNSPLHF.

The chain joins TRBV6-1 to TRBJ2-5; 11 nucleotides align to TRBD2. CDR3 length: 16 residues. The V gene's germline CDR1 is MNHNS and CDR2 SASEGT. Trimming removed 4 bases from V and 2 bases from J; junction bases left unmatched: 6. This CDR3 reads CASSGGGTSGQETQYF. The CDR3 DNA is TGTGCCAGCAGTGGGGGTGGGACTAGCGGACAAGAGACCCAGTACTTC.